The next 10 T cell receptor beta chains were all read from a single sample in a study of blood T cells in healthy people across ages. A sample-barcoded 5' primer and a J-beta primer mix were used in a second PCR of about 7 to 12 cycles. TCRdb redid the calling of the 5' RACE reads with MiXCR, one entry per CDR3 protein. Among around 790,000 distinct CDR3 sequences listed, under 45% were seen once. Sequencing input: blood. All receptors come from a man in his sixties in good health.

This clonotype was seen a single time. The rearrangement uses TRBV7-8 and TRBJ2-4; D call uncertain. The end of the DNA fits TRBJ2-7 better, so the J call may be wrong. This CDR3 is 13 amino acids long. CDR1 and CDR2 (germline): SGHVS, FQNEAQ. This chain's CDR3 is CASSLAAYYEQYF. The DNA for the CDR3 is TGTGCCAGCAGCTTAGCGGCATATTACGAGCAGTACTTC.

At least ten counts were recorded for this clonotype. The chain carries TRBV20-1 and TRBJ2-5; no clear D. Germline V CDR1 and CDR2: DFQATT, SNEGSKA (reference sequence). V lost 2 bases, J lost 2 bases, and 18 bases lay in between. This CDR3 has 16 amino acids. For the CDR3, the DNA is TGCAGTGCTAGAACTTCCGCTCAAGGGCGACAAGAGACCCAGTACTTC. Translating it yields CSARTSAQGRQETQYF.

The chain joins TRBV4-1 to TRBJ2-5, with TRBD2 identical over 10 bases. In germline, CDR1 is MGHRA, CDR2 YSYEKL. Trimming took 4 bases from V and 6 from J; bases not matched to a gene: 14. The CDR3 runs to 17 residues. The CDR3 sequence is CASSRVSPSGGLKTQYF. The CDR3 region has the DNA TGCGCCAGCAGCCGAGTCTCGCCTAGCGGGGGTCTGAAGACCCAGTACTTC.

The CDR3 region is CASSYDGMPNQPQHF. The CDR3, as DNA: TGCGCCAGCAGCTATGACGGAATGCCAAATCAGCCCCAGCATTTT. The rearrangement uses TRBV5-1 and TRBJ1-5; D gene unclear. CDR3 length equals 15 residues. Germline CDR1 reads SGHRS; CDR2 reads YFSETQ. Trimming pared 3 bases from V and 4 bases from J, leaving 14 bases between. Combining the CDR3 with reference TRBV5-1 and TRBJ1-5 gives the whole variable domain KAGVTQTPRYLIKTRGQQVTLSCSPISGHRSVSWYQQTPGQGLQFLFEYFSETQRNKGNFPGRFSGRQFSNSRSEMNVSTLELGDSALYLCASSYDGMPNQPQHFGDGTRLSIL.

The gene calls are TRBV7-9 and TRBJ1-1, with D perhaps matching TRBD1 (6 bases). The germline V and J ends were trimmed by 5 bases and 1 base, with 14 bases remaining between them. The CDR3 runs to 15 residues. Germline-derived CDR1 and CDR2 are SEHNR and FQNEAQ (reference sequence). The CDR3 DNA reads TGTGCCAGCAGCCCCCCCACAGGGACGAACACTGAAGCTTTCTTT. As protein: CASSPPTGTNTEAFF.

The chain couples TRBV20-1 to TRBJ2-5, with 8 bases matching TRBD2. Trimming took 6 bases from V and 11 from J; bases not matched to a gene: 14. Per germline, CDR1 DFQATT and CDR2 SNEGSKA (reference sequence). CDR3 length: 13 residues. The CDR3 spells CSAAGTRSEEQYF. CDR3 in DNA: TGCAGTGCAGCCGGGACTAGGTCTGAGGAGCAGTACTTC.

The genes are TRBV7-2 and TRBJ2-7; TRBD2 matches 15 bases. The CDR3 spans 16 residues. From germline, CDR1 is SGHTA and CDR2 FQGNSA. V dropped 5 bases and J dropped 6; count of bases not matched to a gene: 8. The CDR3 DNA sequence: TGTGCCAGCAGCCCGAGGACTAGCGGGGGGGCGGTCGAGCAGTACTTC. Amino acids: CASSPRTSGGAVEQYF.

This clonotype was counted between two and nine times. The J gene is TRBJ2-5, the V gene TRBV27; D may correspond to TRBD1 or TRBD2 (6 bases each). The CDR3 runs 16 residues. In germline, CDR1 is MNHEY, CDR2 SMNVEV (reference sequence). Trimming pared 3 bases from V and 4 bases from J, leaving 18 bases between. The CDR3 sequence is CASSFLGGRGGETQYF. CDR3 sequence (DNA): TGTGCCAGCAGTTTTCTCGGGGGCAGAGGGGGAGAGACCCAGTACTTC.

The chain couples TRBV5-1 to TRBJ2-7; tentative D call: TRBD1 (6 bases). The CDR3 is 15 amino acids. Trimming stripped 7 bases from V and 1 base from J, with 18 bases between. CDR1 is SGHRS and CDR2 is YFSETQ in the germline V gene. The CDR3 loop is CASGTGTSKSYEQYF. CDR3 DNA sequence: TGCGCCAGCGGAACCGGGACATCCAAGTCCTACGAGCAGTACTTC.

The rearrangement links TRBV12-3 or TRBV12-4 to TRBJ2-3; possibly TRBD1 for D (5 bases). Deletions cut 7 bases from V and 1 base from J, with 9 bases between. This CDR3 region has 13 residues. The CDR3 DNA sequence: TGTGCCAGCACAAGGGGCGGCACAGATACGCAGTATTTT. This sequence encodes CASTRGGTDTQYF.